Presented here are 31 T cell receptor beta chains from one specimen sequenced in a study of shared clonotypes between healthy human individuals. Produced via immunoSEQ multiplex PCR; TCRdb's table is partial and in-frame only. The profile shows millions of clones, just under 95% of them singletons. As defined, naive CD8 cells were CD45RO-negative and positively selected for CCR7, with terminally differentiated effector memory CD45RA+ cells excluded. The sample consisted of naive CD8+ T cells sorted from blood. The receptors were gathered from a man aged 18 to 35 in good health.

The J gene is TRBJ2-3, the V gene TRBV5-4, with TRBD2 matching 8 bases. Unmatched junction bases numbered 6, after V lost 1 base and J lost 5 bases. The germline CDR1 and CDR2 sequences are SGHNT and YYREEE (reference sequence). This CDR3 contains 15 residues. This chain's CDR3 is CASSLSASGGDTQYF. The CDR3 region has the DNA TGTGCCAGCAGCTTGTCGGCAAGCGGGGGAGATACGCAGTATTTT.

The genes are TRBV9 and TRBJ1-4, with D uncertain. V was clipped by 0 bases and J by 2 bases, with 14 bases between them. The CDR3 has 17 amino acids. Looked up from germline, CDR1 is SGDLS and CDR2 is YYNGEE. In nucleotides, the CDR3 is TGTGCCAGCAGCGTAGGGCCATCCTTCGGTACTAATGAAAAACTGTTTTTT. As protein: CASSVGPSFGTNEKLFF.

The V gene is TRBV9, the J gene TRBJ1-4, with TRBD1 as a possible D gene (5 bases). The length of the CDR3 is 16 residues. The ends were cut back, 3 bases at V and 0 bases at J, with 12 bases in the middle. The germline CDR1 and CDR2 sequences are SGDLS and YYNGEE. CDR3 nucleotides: TGTGCCAGCAGCGGGTCCGCGGGGGCAACTAATGAAAAACTGTTTTTT. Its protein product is CASSGSAGATNEKLFF.

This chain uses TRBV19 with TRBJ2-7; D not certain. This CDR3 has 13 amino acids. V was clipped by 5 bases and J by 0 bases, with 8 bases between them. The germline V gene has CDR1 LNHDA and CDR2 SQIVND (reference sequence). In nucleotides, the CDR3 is TGTGCCAGTAGTTATTCCGTCTCCTACGAGCAGTACTTC. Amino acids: CASSYSVSYEQYF.

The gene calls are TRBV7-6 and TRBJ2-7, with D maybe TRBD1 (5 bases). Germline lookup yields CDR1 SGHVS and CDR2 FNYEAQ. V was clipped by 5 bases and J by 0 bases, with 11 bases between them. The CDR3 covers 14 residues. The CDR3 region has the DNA TGTGCCAGCAGCCCCTCGACAGTCTCCTACGAGCAGTACTTC. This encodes CASSPSTVSYEQYF.

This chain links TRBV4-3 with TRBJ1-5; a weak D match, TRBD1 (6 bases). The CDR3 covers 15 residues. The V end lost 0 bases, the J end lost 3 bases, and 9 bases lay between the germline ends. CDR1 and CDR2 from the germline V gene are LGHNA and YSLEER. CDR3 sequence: CASSQDGGANQPQHF. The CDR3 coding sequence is TGCGCCAGCAGCCAAGACGGGGGGGCCAATCAGCCCCAGCATTTT.

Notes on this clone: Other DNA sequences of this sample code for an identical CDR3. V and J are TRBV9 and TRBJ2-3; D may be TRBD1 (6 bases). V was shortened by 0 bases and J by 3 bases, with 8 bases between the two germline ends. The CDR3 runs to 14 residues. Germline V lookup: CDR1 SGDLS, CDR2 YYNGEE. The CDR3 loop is CASSVGQATDTQYF. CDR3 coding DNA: TGTGCCAGCAGCGTAGGACAGGCAACAGATACGCAGTATTTT.

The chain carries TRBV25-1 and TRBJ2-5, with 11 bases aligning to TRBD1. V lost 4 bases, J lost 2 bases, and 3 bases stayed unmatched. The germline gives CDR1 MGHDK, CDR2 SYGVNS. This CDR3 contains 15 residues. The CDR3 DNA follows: TGTGCCAGCAGTGTCGGACAGGGGGCACAAGAGACCCAGTACTTC. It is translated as CASSVGQGAQETQYF.

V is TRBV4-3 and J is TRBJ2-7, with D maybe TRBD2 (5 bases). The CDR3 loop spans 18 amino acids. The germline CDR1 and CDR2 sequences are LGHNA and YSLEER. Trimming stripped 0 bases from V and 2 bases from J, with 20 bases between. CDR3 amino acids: CASSQDVRSEGRPYEQYF. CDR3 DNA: TGCGCCAGCAGCCAAGATGTAAGATCCGAGGGAAGGCCCTACGAGCAGTACTTC.

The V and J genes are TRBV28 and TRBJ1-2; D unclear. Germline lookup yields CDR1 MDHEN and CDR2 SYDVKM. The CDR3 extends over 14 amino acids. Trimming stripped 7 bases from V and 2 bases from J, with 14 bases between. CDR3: CASTLRSGNYGYTF. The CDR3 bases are TGTGCCAGCACCCTGCGGTCTGGAAACTATGGCTACACCTTC.

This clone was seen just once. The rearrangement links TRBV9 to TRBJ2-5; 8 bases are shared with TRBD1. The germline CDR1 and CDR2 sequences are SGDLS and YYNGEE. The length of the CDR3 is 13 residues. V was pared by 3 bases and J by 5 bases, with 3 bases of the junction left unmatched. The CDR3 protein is CASSGTGPETQYF. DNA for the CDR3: TGTGCCAGCAGCGGGACAGGGCCGGAGACCCAGTACTTC.

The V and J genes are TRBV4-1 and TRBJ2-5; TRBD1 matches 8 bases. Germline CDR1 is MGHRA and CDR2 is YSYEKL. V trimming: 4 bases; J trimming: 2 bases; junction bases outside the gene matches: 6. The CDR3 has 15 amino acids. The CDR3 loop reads CASSPTDREQETQYF. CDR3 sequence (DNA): TGCGCCAGCAGCCCAACGGACAGGGAACAAGAGACCCAGTACTTC.

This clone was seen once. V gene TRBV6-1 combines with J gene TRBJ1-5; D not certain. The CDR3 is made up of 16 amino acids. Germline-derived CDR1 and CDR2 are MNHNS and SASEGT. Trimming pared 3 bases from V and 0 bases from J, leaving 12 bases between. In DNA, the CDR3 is TGTGCCAGCAGTGATGCTCGACGGTATAGCAATCAGCCCCAGCATTTT. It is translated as CASSDARRYSNQPQHF.

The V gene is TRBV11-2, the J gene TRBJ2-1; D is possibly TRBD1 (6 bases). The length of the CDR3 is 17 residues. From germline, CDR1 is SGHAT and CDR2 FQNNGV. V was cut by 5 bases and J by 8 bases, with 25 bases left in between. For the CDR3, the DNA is TGTGCCAGCAGCCCCGGACAGTATATCGTTGAGATCGATGAGCAGTTCTTC. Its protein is CASSPGQYIVEIDEQFF.

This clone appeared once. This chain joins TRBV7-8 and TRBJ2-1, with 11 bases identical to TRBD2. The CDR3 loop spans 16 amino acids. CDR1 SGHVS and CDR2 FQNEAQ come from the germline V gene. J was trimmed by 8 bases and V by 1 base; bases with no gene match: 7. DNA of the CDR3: TGTGCCAGCAGCTTAGTAGCGGGAGGGTGGGAGGATGAGCAGTTCTTC. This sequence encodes CASSLVAGGWEDEQFF.

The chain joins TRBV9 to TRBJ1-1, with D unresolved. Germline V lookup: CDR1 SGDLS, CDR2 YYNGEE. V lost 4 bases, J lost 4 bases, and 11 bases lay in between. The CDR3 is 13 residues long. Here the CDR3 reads CASSIGRSTEAFF. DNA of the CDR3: TGTGCCAGCAGCATAGGACGGAGCACTGAAGCTTTCTTT.

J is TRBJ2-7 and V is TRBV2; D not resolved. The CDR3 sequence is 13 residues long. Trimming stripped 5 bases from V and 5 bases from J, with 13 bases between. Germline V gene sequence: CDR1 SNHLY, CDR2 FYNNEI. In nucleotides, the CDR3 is TGTGCCAGCAGTACTTCATACATCGACGAGCAGTACTTC. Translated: CASSTSYIDEQYF.

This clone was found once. The DNA for the CDR3 is TGTGCCAGCAGCTTCGTGGACAGAACCTACGAGCAGTACTTC. It is translated as CASSFVDRTYEQYF. J is TRBJ2-7 and V is TRBV5-6; a possible D gene is TRBD1 (6 bases). Germline V lookup: CDR1 SGHDT, CDR2 YYEEEE. V shed 2 bases and J shed 2 bases, with 11 bases lying between them. The CDR3 is 14 residues long.

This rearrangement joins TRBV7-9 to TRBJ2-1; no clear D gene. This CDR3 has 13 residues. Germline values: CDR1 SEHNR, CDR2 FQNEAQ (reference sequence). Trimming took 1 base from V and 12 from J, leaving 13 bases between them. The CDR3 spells CASSLGARPLQFF. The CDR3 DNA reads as TGTGCCAGCAGCTTAGGCGCGCGTCCCCTGCAGTTCTTC.

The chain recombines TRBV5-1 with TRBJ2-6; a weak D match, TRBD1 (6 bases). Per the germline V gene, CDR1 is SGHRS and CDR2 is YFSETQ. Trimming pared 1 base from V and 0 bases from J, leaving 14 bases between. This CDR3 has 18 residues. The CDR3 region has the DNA TGCGCCAGCAGCTTGTTTGAGACAGGACCCTCTGGGGCCAACGTCCTGACTTTC. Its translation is CASSLFETGPSGANVLTF.

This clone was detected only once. The CDR3, as DNA: TGTGCCAGCAGCCCAAGGCGGGGTAATGAAAAACTGTTTTTT. It specifies CASSPRRGNEKLFF. The V call is TRBV7-6, the J call TRBJ1-4; D is uncertain. Per germline, CDR1 SGHVS and CDR2 FNYEAQ. CDR3 length: 14 residues. Trimming removed 5 bases at V and 4 bases at J, with 11 bases between.

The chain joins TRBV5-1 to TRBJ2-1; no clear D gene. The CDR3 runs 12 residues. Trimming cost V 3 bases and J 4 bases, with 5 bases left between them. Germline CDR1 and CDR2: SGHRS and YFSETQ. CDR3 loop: CASSSQYNEQFF. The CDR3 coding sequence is TGCGCCAGCAGCTCACAGTACAATGAGCAGTTCTTC.

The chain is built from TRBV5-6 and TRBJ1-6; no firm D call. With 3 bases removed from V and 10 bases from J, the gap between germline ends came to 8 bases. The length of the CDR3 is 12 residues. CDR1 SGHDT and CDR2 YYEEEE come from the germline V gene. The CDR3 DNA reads TGTGCCAGCAGCTGGGAGAACTCACCCCTCCACTTT. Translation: CASSWENSPLHF.

CDR3 DNA: TGTGCCAGCAGTGAACAAACAGGGGGGAATTCACCCCTCCACTTT. It translates to CASSEQTGGNSPLHF. The chain couples TRBV6-1 to TRBJ1-6; 8 bases are a match to TRBD1. The CDR3 contains 15 residues. Looked up from germline, CDR1 is MNHNS and CDR2 is SASEGT. With 2 bases clipped from V and 7 bases from J, the junction kept 4 bases outside the gene matches.

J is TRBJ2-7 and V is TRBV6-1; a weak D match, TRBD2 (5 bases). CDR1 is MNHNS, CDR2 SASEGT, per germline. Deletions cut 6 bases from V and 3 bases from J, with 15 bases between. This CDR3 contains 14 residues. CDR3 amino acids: CASRGPGSYYEQYF. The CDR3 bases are TGTGCCAGCAGGGGTCCGGGATCCTACTACGAGCAGTACTTC.

In DNA, the CDR3 is TGTGCCAGCAGCTTGGACGAATCTGAGCAGTTCTTC. It specifies CASSLDESEQFF. The gene calls are TRBV5-6 and TRBJ2-1; D gene uncertain. The CDR3 covers 12 residues. Germline CDR1 is SGHDT and CDR2 is YYEEEE. V was cut by 0 bases and J by 9 bases, with 7 bases left in between.

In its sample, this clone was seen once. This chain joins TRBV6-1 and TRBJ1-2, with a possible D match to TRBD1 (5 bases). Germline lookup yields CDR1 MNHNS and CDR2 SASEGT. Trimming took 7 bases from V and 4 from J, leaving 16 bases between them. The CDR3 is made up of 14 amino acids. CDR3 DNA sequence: TGTGCCAGCAAGGCAGACCGAGGGGTCTATGGCTACACCTTC. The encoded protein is CASKADRGVYGYTF.

This chain's CDR3 is CASSQSRRRPYEQYF. The CDR3, as DNA: TGCGCCAGCAGTCAATCGAGGCGGAGACCCTACGAGCAGTACTTC. V gene TRBV23-1 combines with J gene TRBJ2-7; no reliable D call. TRBV23-1 is designated an ORF whose function remains uncertain. V was trimmed by 0 bases and J by 2 bases, leaving 11 bases between them. The CDR3 runs to 15 residues.

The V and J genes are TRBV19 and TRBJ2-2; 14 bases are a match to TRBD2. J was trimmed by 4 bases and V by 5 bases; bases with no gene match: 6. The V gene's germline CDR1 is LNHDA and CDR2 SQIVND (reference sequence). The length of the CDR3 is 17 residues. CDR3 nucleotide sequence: TGTGCCAGTAGTTCCGGACTAGCGGGGGGCCCCACCGGGGAGCTGTTTTTT. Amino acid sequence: CASSSGLAGGPTGELFF.

This chain's CDR3 is CASSVAGGSYGYTF. CDR3 bases: TGTGCCAGCAGTGTCGCGGGGGGGAGTTATGGCTACACCTTC. This sequence joins TRBV25-1 and TRBJ1-2, with a possible D match to TRBD1 (5 bases). The V gene's germline CDR1 is MGHDK and CDR2 SYGVNS. Trimming stripped 4 bases from V and 5 bases from J, with 14 bases between. The CDR3 runs to 14 residues.

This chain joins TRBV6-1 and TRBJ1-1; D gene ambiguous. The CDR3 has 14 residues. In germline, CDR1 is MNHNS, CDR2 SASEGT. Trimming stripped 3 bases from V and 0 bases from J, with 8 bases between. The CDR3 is CASSDLGMNTEAFF. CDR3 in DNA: TGTGCCAGCAGTGATCTCGGTATGAACACTGAAGCTTTCTTT.